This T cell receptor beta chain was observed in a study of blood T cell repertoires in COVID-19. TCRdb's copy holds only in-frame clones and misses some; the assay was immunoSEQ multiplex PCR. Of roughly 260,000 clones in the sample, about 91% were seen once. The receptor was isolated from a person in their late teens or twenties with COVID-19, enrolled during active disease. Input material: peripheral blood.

CDR3: CASNRGGSYEQYF. The CDR3 region has the DNA TGTGCCAGCAATCGGGGGGGTTCCTACGAGCAGTACTTC. The J gene is TRBJ2-7, the V gene TRBV2, with 8 bases identical to TRBD2. Unmatched junction bases numbered 3, after V lost 7 bases and J lost 1 base. Germline lookup yields CDR1 SNHLY and CDR2 FYNNEI. There are 13 residues in the CDR3.